This section outlines one T cell receptor beta chain sequence together with its context. The data belong to a study of blood T cell repertoires in COVID-19. Clones were sequenced by immunoSEQ multiplex PCR, and TCRdb holds only the in-frame ones, with some missing. The sample contains fewer than 150,000 clones, approximately 87% of which appear only once. The V gene's germline CDR1 is LNHNV and CDR2 YYDKDF (reference sequence). J lost 4 bases, V lost 1 base, and 10 bases had no gene match. The CDR3 runs 18 residues. The V and J genes are TRBV15 and TRBJ1-6; the match to TRBD1 covers 7 bases. Material: peripheral blood. The TCR sequence derives from a woman aged 70-85 years with acute or convalescent COVID-19. The CDR3 bases are TGTGCCACCAGCAGAGGCGGGGCAGGGGGGCTGTATAATTCACCCCTCCACTTT. As protein: CATSRGGAGGLYNSPLHF.